Listed below are T cell receptor beta chains from one sample, sequenced in a study of Graves' ophthalmopathy and Graves' hyperthyroidism. TCRdb redid the calling of the multiplex PCR reads with MiXCR, one entry per CDR3 protein. The sample lists roughly 36,000 distinct CDR3 sequences; around half were seen once. Sequenced material: peripheral blood. The source is an adult woman with stable Graves' hyperthyroidism. The CDR3 runs from the conserved cysteine through the conserved F or W. A D gene is named only where the DNA matches it firmly. Expanded clones are given a class, and other clones once, few, many or no size at all.

abundance	d_gene	v_gene	j_gene	CDR3aa	CDR3nt
.	.	TRBV10-3	TRBJ2-3	CATQYLSTDTQYF	TGTGCCACCCAATACCTAAGCACAGATACGCAGTATTTT
many	.	TRBV18	TRBJ2-7	CASSPDTYEQYF	TGTGCCAGCTCACCAGATACCTACGAGCAGTACTTC
.	TRBD1	TRBV24-1	TRBJ1-5	CATSGTGYQPQHF	TGTGCCACCAGCGGGACAGGGTATCAGCCCCAGCATTTT
.	.	TRBV25-1	TRBJ1-4	CASSQTHTEKLFF	TGTGCCAGCAGTCAGACACACACAGAAAAACTGTTTTTT
once	TRBD1	TRBV25-1	TRBJ1-5	CASSGDRGHQPQHF	TGTGCCAGCAGTGGGGACAGGGGGCATCAGCCCCAGCATTTT
.	.	TRBV20-1	TRBJ2-7	CSARSGVYEQYF	TGCAGTGCTAGATCGGGGGTATACGAGCAGTACTTC
many	TRBD2	TRBV5-1	TRBJ2-7	CASSRGTSGSETLEQYF	TGCGCCAGCAGCCGGGGGACTAGCGGGAGTGAAACCCTCGAGCAGTACTTC
few	TRBD2	TRBV7-2	TRBJ2-7	CASSPLAGAYEQYF	TGTGCCAGCAGCCCTCTAGCGGGAGCCTACGAGCAGTACTTC
.	TRBD2	TRBV20-1	TRBJ2-5	CSATTSGNQETQYF	TGCAGTGCTACAACTAGCGGGAACCAAGAGACCCAGTACTTC
many	TRBD2	TRBV6-6	TRBJ2-7	CASRLTSGGPNEQYF	TGTGCCAGCAGATTGACTAGCGGGGGGCCGAACGAGCAGTACTTC
medium-sized	TRBD2	TRBV29-1	TRBJ2-7	CSVRTSGSQYF	TGCAGCGTTCGGACTAGCGGGAGCCAGTACTTC
.	TRBD1	TRBV9	TRBJ1-6	CASSVPRQGANSPLHF	TGTGCCAGCAGCGTACCGCGACAGGGGGCAAATTCACCCCTCCACTTT
many	TRBD2	TRBV9	TRBJ2-3	CASSVSGGRGDTQYF	TGTGCCAGCAGCGTTTCGGGAGGACGTGGAGATACGCAGTATTTT
.	TRBD1	TRBV24-1	TRBJ1-1	CATSVTPGQGITEAFF	TGTGCCACCAGTGTTACCCCGGGACAGGGGATCACTGAAGCTTTCTTT
many	.	TRBV20-1	TRBJ2-7	CSARYPVSSYEQYF	TGCAGTGCTAGATATCCCGTTAGCTCCTACGAGCAGTACTTC
.	.	TRBV29-1	TRBJ2-5	CSVDEPSRGTQYF	TGCAGCGTTGACGAACCGAGCCGGGGGACCCAGTACTTC
.	TRBD1	TRBV20-1	TRBJ1-2	CSARSSGTEDGYTF	TGCAGTGCTAGATCTTCCGGGACAGAAGATGGCTACACCTTC
.	.	TRBV2	TRBJ2-7	CASSAPHGSYEQYF	TGTGCCAGCAGTGCGCCCCACGGCTCCTACGAGCAGTACTTC
many	TRBD2	TRBV5-1	TRBJ2-2	CASGPSGRTGELFF	TGCGCCAGCGGGCCTAGCGGGAGAACCGGGGAGCTGTTTTTT
few	.	TRBV12-3/TRBV12-4	TRBJ2-7	CASSLAGRTYEQYF	TGTGCCAGCAGTTTGGCGGGTCGTACCTACGAGCAGTACTTC
many	TRBD1	TRBV30	TRBJ1-5	CAWSGGGPNQPQHF	TGTGCCTGGAGTGGAGGGGGCCCTAATCAGCCCCAGCATTTT
.	.	TRBV7-9	TRBJ2-2	CASNSEGETGELFF	TGTGCCAGCAACTCGGAGGGTGAAACCGGGGAGCTGTTTTTT
.	TRBD2	TRBV5-1	TRBJ2-7	CACSVAGGIYEQYF	TGTGCCTGCAGCGTTGCGGGAGGGATTTACGAGCAGTACTTC
.	TRBD2	TRBV20-1	TRBJ2-7	CGAVRLAGTSNGQYF	TGCGGTGCGGTTAGACTAGCGGGAACCTCTAACGGGCAGTACTTC
many	.	TRBV7-2	TRBJ1-2	CASSSSPEGRYGYTF	TGTGCCAGCAGCTCATCGCCCGAGGGGCGCTATGGCTACACCTTC
.	.	TRBV29-1	TRBJ1-4	CSVERTPDEKLFF	TGCAGCGTTGAAAGGACACCGGATGAAAAACTGTTTTTT
many	TRBD2	TRBV9	TRBJ2-3	CASSEGTSGNTDTQYF	TGTGCCAGCAGCGAAGGGACTAGCGGAAACACAGATACGCAGTATTTT
medium-sized	TRBD2	TRBV4-2	TRBJ2-2	CASSQGVGGRATGELFF	TGTGCCAGCAGCCAGGGAGTGGGCGGGAGGGCCACCGGGGAGCTGTTTTTT
.	TRBD1	TRBV6-5	TRBJ2-7	CASSSPGQGAKSYEQYF	TGTGCCAGCAGTTCCCCGGGACAGGGGGCGAAATCCTACGAGCAGTACTTC
medium-sized	.	TRBV5-8	TRBJ1-1	CASSRTGIDLEAFF	TGTGCCAGCAGCCGTACGGGCATCGATCTCGAAGCTTTCTTT
many	.	TRBV4-1	TRBJ2-3	CATESDTQYF	TGCGCCACAGAAAGTGATACGCAGTATTTT
.	.	TRBV9	TRBJ2-3	CASSADTGYTDTQYF	TGTGCCAGCAGCGCAGACACAGGGTACACAGATACGCAGTATTTT
many	.	TRBV6-6	TRBJ1-1	CASSPLPGKWPEAFF	TGTGCCAGCAGTCCCCTGCCGGGGAAATGGCCTGAAGCTTTCTTT
.	TRBD1	TRBV7-3	TRBJ2-5	CASSFSDTGVLQETQYF	TGTGCCAGCAGCTTCTCCGACACAGGGGTCCTCCAAGAGACCCAGTACTTC
many	.	TRBV5-1	TRBJ2-7	CASSRQASTFLAYEQYF	TGCGCCAGCAGCCGACAGGCTTCGACCTTCCTGGCGTACGAGCAGTACTTC
.	.	TRBV2	TRBJ1-1	CATRSGMNTEASF	TGTGCCACTAGGTCGGGGATGAACACTGAAGCTTCCTTT
once	TRBD1	TRBV7-9	TRBJ1-5	CASSPTGTGSNQPQHF	TGTGCCAGCAGCCCAACCGGGACAGGGAGCAATCAGCCCCAGCATTTT
many	.	TRBV4-1	TRBJ2-7	CASSLVRSPPGEQYF	TGCGCCAGCAGCCTTGTTAGGTCCCCCCCCGGCGAGCAGTACTTC
many	TRBD2	TRBV6-5	TRBJ2-7	CASSRHPSGIAYEQYF	TGTGCCAGCAGCCGACACCCGAGCGGGATTGCGTACGAGCAGTACTTC
.	.	TRBV19	TRBJ2-5	CASRGLEQPQYF	TGTGCCAGTAGGGGATTGGAACAGCCCCAGTACTTC
medium-sized	TRBD2	TRBV20-1	TRBJ2-7	CSARASGGGYEQYF	TGCAGTGCTAGAGCTTCCGGGGGGGGGTACGAGCAGTACTTC
many	TRBD2	TRBV5-4	TRBJ2-3	CASSNGLAGFTDTQYF	TGTGCCAGCAGCAACGGACTAGCGGGATTTACAGATACGCAGTATTTT
.	TRBD2	TRBV7-6	TRBJ2-5	CASSEAGGQETQYF	TGTGCCAGCTCCGAGGCGGGAGGCCAAGAGACCCAGTACTTC
medium-sized	.	TRBV5-8	TRBJ2-7	CASSLAQVPYEQYF	TGTGCCAGCAGCTTGGCTCAGGTCCCCTACGAGCAGTACTTC
.	TRBD1	TRBV12-3/TRBV12-4	TRBJ1-5	CASSLGQGYNQPQHF	TGTGCCAGCAGTCTTGGACAGGGGTACAATCAGCCCCAGCATTTT
.	TRBD1	TRBV10-3	TRBJ1-6	CAISESTGDNSPLHF	TGTGCCATCAGTGAGTCGACAGGGGATAATTCACCCCTCCACTTT
many	.	TRBV12-3/TRBV12-4	TRBJ2-3	CASSLEFSQYF	TGTGCCAGCAGTTTAGAATTTTCGCAGTATTTT
many	TRBD1	TRBV5-1	TRBJ2-7	CASSLGDRGYEQYF	TGCGCCAGCAGCTTGGGGGACAGGGGTTACGAGCAGTACTTC
.	TRBD1	TRBV25-1	TRBJ2-5	CASSVGQGIETQYF	TGTGCCAGCAGTGTCGGACAGGGAATAGAGACCCAGTACTTC
medium-sized	.	TRBV20-1	TRBJ2-5	CSANPAGETQYF	TGCAGTGCTAACCCGGCGGGGGAGACCCAGTACTTC
medium-sized	.	TRBV12-3/TRBV12-4	TRBJ2-5	CASSSGGTQYF	TGTGCCAGCAGTTCAGGTGGTACCCAGTACTTC
.	.	TRBV11-2	TRBJ2-5	CASSVGTETQYF	TGTGCCAGCAGCGTGGGGACAGAGACCCAGTACTTC
many	.	TRBV2	TRBJ2-7	CASSEASYEQYF	TGTGCCAGCAGTGAAGCCTCCTACGAGCAGTACTTC
once	TRBD1	TRBV15	TRBJ2-2	CATSRERTGQGYVANTKELFF	TGTGCCACCAGCAGAGAACGCACGGGACAGGGGTACGTCGCGAACACCAAGGAGCTGTTTTTT
many	.	TRBV19	TRBJ1-1	CASRPRNTEAFF	TGTGCCAGCCGGCCGCGGAACACTGAAGCTTTCTTT
.	TRBD2	TRBV12-5	TRBJ2-7	CASSSAGTLREQYF	TGTGCCAGCAGCTCAGCGGGGACCCTTCGGGAGCAGTACTTC
many	TRBD2	TRBV15	TRBJ2-7	CATSRDGGAYEQYF	TGTGCCACCAGCAGAGATGGGGGGGCCTACGAGCAGTACTTC